These T cell receptor beta chains were read from a single sample in a study of vaccination and CD4 T cells after COVID-19. TCRdb analysed the PCR reads with MiXCR anew, one entry per CDR3 protein. The table shows about 21,000 distinct CDR3 sequences, with about 50% occurring only once. No antigen is known for these receptors. The material sequenced was cultured CD4+ T cells from blood. Every receptor here comes from a human donor with COVID-19. Both conserved end residues are part of each CDR3. The D gene is left open where the match is weak. Some rows mark clone size as missing; the rest say once, few, many or name a class of expanded clone.

D: NA; J: TRBJ2-7; V: TRBV20-1; size: few; DNA: TGCAGTGCTAGAGAAGGGGGTAGGTCCTACGAGCAGTACTTC; CDR3: CSAREGGRSYEQYF
D: TRBD2; J: TRBJ2-3; V: TRBV20-1; size: NA; DNA: TGCAGTGCTAGAGATCCGGAGCGGGGGCCCCCTTTAGATACGCAGTATTTT; CDR3: CSARDPERGPPLDTQYF
D: TRBD2; J: TRBJ2-1; V: TRBV7-6; size: NA; DNA: TGTGCCAGCAGCCTAGCGGGGGGGCCGGGAGGTTTCGAGCAGTTCTTC; CDR3: CASSLAGGPGGFEQFF
D: NA; J: TRBJ1-5; V: TRBV20-1; size: few; DNA: TGCAGTGCCCCCGGACAGCTAAAACAGCCCCAGCATTTT; CDR3: CSAPGQLKQPQHF
D: TRBD2; J: TRBJ2-2; V: TRBV19; size: once; DNA: TGTGCCAGTTGCACTAGCGTGCCCGGGGAGCTGTTTTTT; CDR3: CASCTSVPGELFF
D: TRBD1; J: TRBJ1-1; V: TRBV20-1; size: NA; DNA: TGCAGTGCTAGGCTGTCGGGACAGGGAAGTGTTGTCTCTGAAGCTTTCTTT; CDR3: CSARLSGQGSVVSEAFF
D: TRBD2; J: TRBJ2-2; V: TRBV7-9; size: few; DNA: TGTGCCAGCCTTATCCTGCGGGGGACCACCGGGGAGCTGTTTTTT; CDR3: CASLILRGTTGELFF
D: NA; J: TRBJ2-5; V: TRBV11-1; size: once; DNA: TGTGCCAGCAGCTTAACCTCGAAAGGTCCTGTGAAGACCCAGTACTTC; CDR3: CASSLTSKGPVKTQYF
D: NA; J: TRBJ2-3; V: TRBV6-4; size: few; DNA: TGTGCCAGATACAATGGTAGCACAGATACGCAGTATTTT; CDR3: CARYNGSTDTQYF
D: TRBD2; J: TRBJ2-1; V: TRBV20-1; size: NA; DNA: TGCAGTGCTAGAGCTCCAGCGGGGGGGATTTATGAGCAGTTCTTC; CDR3: CSARAPAGGIYEQFF
D: TRBD1; J: TRBJ1-5; V: TRBV28; size: few; DNA: TGTGCCAGCAGTTTACCACCAGCGGGACAGTTTATACAGCATTTT; CDR3: CASSLPPAGQFIQHF
D: TRBD1; J: TRBJ1-5; V: TRBV28; size: NA; DNA: TGTGCCAGCAGTTCCGGGACAGGGAGAGGCAATCAGCCCCAGCATTTT; CDR3: CASSSGTGRGNQPQHF
D: NA; J: TRBJ2-5; V: TRBV14; size: NA; DNA: TGTGCCAGCAGCCAAGTACGGACAGTAGAAGAGACCCAGTACTTC; CDR3: CASSQVRTVEETQYF
D: NA; J: TRBJ1-5; V: TRBV6-2/TRBV6-3; size: few; DNA: TGTGCCAGCAGTCCCCAGGGATTACAGCCCCAGCATTTT; CDR3: CASSPQGLQPQHF
D: NA; J: TRBJ1-2; V: TRBV12-3/TRBV12-4; size: NA; DNA: TGTGCCAGCAGTTTCGACAGGACCTATGGCTACACCTTC; CDR3: CASSFDRTYGYTF
D: NA; J: TRBJ2-5; V: TRBV5-1; size: NA; DNA: TGCGCCAGCAGCTTGGCCGAGACTAGTAACCAGTACTTC; CDR3: CASSLAETSNQYF
D: NA; J: TRBJ2-3; V: TRBV6-1; size: NA; DNA: TGTGCCAGCAGTGACGGGACCCCAGATACGCAGTATTTT; CDR3: CASSDGTPDTQYF
D: TRBD1; J: TRBJ2-7; V: TRBV19; size: NA; DNA: TGTGCCAGTAGTAAGGACAGGGATTTGCGCGAGCAGTACTTC; CDR3: CASSKDRDLREQYF
D: NA; J: TRBJ2-1; V: TRBV21-1; size: NA; DNA: TGTGCCACCGCTCAGAACAATGAGCAGTTCTTC; CDR3: CATAQNNEQFF
D: TRBD1; J: TRBJ1-2; V: TRBV19; size: once; DNA: TGTGCCAGTAGTGTGACAGGGGGTAAGAACTATGGCTACACCTTC; CDR3: CASSVTGGKNYGYTF
D: NA; J: TRBJ1-5; V: TRBV4-1; size: NA; DNA: TGCGCCAGCAGCCAAGAAGGGACAAACTTAGGCAATCAGCCCCAGCATTTT; CDR3: CASSQEGTNLGNQPQHF
D: NA; J: TRBJ1-5; V: TRBV6-2/TRBV6-3; size: NA; DNA: TGTGCCAGCAGTTATGACAATCAGCCCCAGCATTTT; CDR3: CASSYDNQPQHF
D: TRBD1; J: TRBJ1-2; V: TRBV3-1; size: NA; DNA: TGTGCCAGCATCTCTGGGACAGGGTTTGGCTACACCTTC; CDR3: CASISGTGFGYTF
D: NA; J: TRBJ1-5; V: TRBV7-2; size: few; DNA: TGTGCCAGCAGCCCGAATAAGGGAGGTCATCAGCCCCAGCATTTT; CDR3: CASSPNKGGHQPQHF
D: TRBD1; J: TRBJ1-4; V: TRBV6-1; size: once; DNA: TGTGCCAGCAGTCTGGACAGGGACCTGAGAAAACTGTTTTTT; CDR3: CASSLDRDLRKLFF
D: NA; J: TRBJ1-5; V: TRBV5-1; size: NA; DNA: TGCGCCAGCAGCTTGGTGCCAGGCAGGACCGATCAGCCCCAGCATTTT; CDR3: CASSLVPGRTDQPQHF
D: NA; J: TRBJ2-1; V: TRBV7-9; size: NA; DNA: TGTGCCAGCAGCACGACAGGAGGTTATGGTGAGCAGTTCTTC; CDR3: CASSTTGGYGEQFF
D: NA; J: TRBJ2-2; V: TRBV27; size: NA; DNA: TGTGCCAGCAGTTTATTACCGGGGGTGAACACCGGGGAGCTGTTTTTT; CDR3: CASSLLPGVNTGELFF
D: TRBD1; J: TRBJ2-3; V: TRBV7-6; size: NA; DNA: TGTGCCAGCAGCGCGGGACAGGGTGGGGATACGCAGTATTTT; CDR3: CASSAGQGGDTQYF
D: TRBD1; J: TRBJ2-3; V: TRBV25-1; size: NA; DNA: TGTGCCAGCAGTGCCATGGGACAGGGATTTTCCGATACGCAGTATTTT; CDR3: CASSAMGQGFSDTQYF
D: NA; J: TRBJ2-4; V: TRBV20-1; size: NA; DNA: TGCAGTGCTAGAGTGGGAACCCTCAAAAACATTCAGTACTTC; CDR3: CSARVGTLKNIQYF
D: NA; J: TRBJ1-4; V: TRBV6-1; size: NA; DNA: TGTGCCAGCAGTGACTGGTGGGAACTGTTTTTT; CDR3: CASSDWWELFF
D: NA; J: TRBJ2-7; V: TRBV28; size: NA; DNA: TGTGCCAGCAGCGAAAACAGGGACCCCTACGAGCAGTACTTC; CDR3: CASSENRDPYEQYF
D: NA; J: TRBJ1-4; V: TRBV19; size: NA; DNA: TGTGCCAGTACCCCCCCGAGAGGGATTGAAAAACTGTTTTTT; CDR3: CASTPPRGIEKLFF
D: NA; J: TRBJ1-1; V: TRBV11-3; size: NA; DNA: TGTGCCAGCAGCTTAAACCCGGGACTGGGGTCCGAAGCTTTCTTT; CDR3: CASSLNPGLGSEAFF
D: NA; J: TRBJ1-5; V: TRBV20-1; size: once; DNA: TGCAGTGCTAGAGCTTCGTTAGATCAGCCCCAGCATTTT; CDR3: CSARASLDQPQHF
D: TRBD1; J: TRBJ1-2; V: TRBV7-2; size: NA; DNA: TGTGCCAGCAGCCACACCGACAGGGACCATGGCTACACCTTC; CDR3: CASSHTDRDHGYTF
D: NA; J: TRBJ2-1; V: TRBV7-3; size: NA; DNA: TGTGCCAGCAGCCCGTCTTGGGGTGCCTACAATGAGCAGTTCTTC; CDR3: CASSPSWGAYNEQFF
D: TRBD1; J: TRBJ2-5; V: TRBV7-2; size: NA; DNA: TGTGCCAGCAGCATGAATCAGGGGGCGGCTCAAGAGACCCAGTACTTC; CDR3: CASSMNQGAAQETQYF
D: TRBD1; J: TRBJ1-5; V: TRBV11-2; size: NA; DNA: TGTGCCAGCAGCGTGGACAGGGCGGATCAGCCCCAGCATTTT; CDR3: CASSVDRADQPQHF